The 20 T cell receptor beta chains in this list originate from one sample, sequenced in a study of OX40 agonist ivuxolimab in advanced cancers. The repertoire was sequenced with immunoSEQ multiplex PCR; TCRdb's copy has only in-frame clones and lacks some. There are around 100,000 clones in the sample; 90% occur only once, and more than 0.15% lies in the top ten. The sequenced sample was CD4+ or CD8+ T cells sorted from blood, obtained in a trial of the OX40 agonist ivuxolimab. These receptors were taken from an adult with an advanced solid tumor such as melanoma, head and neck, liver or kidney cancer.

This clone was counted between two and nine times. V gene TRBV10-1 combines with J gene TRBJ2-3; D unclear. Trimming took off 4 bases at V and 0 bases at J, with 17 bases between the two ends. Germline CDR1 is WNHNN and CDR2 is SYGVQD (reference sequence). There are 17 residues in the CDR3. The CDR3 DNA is TGCGCCAGCAGTGCCCATGAGAGAGGCCCTAGCACAGATACGCAGTATTTT. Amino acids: CASSAHERGPSTDTQYF.

In DNA form, the CDR3 reads TGTGCCAGCAGTGTGGGACAGGGGATTTACAATGAGCAGTTCTTC. As protein: CASSVGQGIYNEQFF. J is TRBJ2-1 and V is TRBV27; TRBD1 agrees at 10 bases. CDR3 length equals 15 residues. With 5 bases clipped from V and 4 bases from J, the junction kept 5 bases outside the gene matches. From germline, CDR1 is MNHEY and CDR2 SMNVEV (reference sequence).

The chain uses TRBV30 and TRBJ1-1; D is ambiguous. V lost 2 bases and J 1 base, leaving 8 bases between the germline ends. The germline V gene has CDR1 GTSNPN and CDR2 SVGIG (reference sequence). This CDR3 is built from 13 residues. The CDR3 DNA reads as TGTGCCTGGAGTCTGGGGAGGAACACTGAAGCTTTCTTT. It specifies CAWSLGRNTEAFF.

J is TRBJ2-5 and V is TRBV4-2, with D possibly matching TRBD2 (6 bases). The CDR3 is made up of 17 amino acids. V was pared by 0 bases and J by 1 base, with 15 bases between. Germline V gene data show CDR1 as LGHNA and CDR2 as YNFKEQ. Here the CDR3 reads CASSQDGSRDFQETQYF. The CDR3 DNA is TGTGCCAGCAGCCAAGACGGTTCCCGGGACTTCCAAGAGACCCAGTACTTC.

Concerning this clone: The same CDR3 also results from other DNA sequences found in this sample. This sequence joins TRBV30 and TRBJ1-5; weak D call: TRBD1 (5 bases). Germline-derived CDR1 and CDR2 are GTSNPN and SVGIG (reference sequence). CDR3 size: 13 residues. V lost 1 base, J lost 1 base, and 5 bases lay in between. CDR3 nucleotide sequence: TGTGCCTGGAGTGGGGGGAGCAATCAGCCCCAGCATTTT. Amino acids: CAWSGGSNQPQHF.

CDR3 amino acids: CASSSIVWTGGETQYF. CDR3 coding DNA: TGTGCCAGCAGCTCGATAGTTTGGACAGGTGGTGAGACCCAGTACTTC. The V and J genes are TRBV7-6 and TRBJ2-5, with 7 bases fitting TRBD1. CDR1 is SGHVS and CDR2 is FNYEAQ in the germline V gene. The J segment lost 5 bases and the V segment lost 4 bases, leaving 13 bases of the junction unmatched. The CDR3 is 16 residues long.

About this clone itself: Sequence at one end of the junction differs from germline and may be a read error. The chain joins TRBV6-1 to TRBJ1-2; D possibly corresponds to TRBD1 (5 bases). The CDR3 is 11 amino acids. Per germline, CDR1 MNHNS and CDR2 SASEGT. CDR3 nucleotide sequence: TGTGCCAGCAGTGAAGGGGACGGACACTCCTTC. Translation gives CASSEGDGHSF.

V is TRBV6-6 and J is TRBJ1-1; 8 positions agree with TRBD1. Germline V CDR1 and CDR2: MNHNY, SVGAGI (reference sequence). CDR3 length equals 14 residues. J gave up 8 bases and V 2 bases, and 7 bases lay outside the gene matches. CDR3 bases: TGTGCCAGCAGTTACGGAGGACAGGGCGTCGAAGCTTTCTTT. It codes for CASSYGGQGVEAFF.

CDR3 amino acids: CASKITTDYEQYF. The CDR3 DNA reads as TGCGCCAGCAAAATAACCACTGACTACGAGCAGTACTTC. This chain links TRBV10-1 with TRBJ2-7; D uncertain. Trimming pared 7 bases from V and 3 bases from J, leaving 13 bases between. The length of the CDR3 is 13 residues. The germline CDR1 and CDR2 sequences are WNHNN and SYGVQD (reference sequence).

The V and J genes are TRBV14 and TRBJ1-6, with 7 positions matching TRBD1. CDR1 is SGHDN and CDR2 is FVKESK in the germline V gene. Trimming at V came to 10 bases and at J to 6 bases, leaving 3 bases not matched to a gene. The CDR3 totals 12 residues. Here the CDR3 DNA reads TGTGCCACTGGGACAGCTAATTCACCCCTCCACTTT. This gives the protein CATGTANSPLHF.

Here the CDR3 reads CASSPGTGAKYGYTF. The DNA for the CDR3 is TGTGCCAGCAGTCCCGGGACAGGGGCGAAATATGGCTACACCTTC. The chain uses TRBV27 and TRBJ1-2; 10 nucleotides line up with TRBD1. The CDR3 length is 15 residues. Germline assignment: CDR1 MNHEY and CDR2 SMNVEV (reference sequence). Trimming at V came to 5 bases and at J to 5 bases, leaving 8 bases not matched to a gene.

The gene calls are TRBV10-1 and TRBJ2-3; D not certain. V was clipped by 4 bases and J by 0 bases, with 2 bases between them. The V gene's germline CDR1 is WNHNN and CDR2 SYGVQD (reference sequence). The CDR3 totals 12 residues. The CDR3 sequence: CASSASTDTQYF. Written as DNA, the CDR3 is TGCGCCAGCAGTGCCAGCACAGATACGCAGTATTTT.

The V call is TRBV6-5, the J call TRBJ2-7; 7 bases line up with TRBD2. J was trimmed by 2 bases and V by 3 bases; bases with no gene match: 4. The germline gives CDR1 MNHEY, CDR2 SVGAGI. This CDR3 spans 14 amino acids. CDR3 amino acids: CASSYSSGAYEQYF. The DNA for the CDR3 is TGTGCCAGCAGTTATTCTAGCGGCGCCTACGAGCAGTACTTC.

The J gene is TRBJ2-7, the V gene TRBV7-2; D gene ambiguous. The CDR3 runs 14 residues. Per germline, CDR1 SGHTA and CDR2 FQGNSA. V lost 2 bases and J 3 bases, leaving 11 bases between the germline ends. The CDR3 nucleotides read TGTGCCAGCAGCTTAACGGCAAAGGACTACGAGCAGTACTTC. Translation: CASSLTAKDYEQYF.

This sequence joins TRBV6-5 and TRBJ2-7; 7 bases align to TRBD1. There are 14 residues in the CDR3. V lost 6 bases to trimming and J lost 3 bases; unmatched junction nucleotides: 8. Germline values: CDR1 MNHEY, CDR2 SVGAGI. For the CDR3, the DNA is TGTGCCAGCAGCCCCGGGACAGTGATCTACGAGCAGTACTTC. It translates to CASSPGTVIYEQYF.

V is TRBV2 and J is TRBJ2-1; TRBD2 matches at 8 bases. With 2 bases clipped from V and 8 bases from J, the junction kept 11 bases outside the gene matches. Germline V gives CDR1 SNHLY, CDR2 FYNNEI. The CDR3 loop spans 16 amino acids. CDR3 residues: CASSERGREVRDEQFF. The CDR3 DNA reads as TGTGCCAGCAGTGAACGGGGGCGGGAGGTCCGGGATGAGCAGTTCTTC.

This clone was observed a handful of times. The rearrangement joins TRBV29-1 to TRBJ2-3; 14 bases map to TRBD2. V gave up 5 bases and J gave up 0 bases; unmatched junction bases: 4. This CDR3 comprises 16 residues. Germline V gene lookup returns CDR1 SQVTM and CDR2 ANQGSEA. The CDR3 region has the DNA TGCAGCGTTTCCGGGACTAGCGGGGGAAGCACAGATACGCAGTATTTT. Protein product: CSVSGTSGGSTDTQYF.

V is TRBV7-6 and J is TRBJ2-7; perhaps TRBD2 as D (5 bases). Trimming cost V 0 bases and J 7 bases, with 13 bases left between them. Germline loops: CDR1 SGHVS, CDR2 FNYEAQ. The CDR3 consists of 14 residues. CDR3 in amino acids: CASSLAGADLEQYF. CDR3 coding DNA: TGTGCCAGCAGCTTAGCCGGAGCGGACCTAGAGCAGTACTTC.

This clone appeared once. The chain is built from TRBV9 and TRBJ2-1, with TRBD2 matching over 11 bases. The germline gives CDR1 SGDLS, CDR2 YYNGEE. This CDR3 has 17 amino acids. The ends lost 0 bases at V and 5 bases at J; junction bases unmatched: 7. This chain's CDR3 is CASSVEPLAGGHNEQFF. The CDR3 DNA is TGTGCCAGCAGCGTAGAGCCTCTAGCGGGAGGTCACAATGAGCAGTTCTTC.

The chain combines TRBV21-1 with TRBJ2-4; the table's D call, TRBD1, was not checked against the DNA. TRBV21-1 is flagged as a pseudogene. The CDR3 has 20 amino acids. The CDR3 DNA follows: TGTGCCAGCAGCCACCTCGCGAGTAGGCCAGACAGGGGATCCAAAAACATTCAGTACTTC. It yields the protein CASSHLASRPDRGSKNIQYF.